The 27 T cell receptor beta chains below come from one sample, sequenced in a study of OX40 agonist ivuxolimab in advanced cancers. Profiling relied on immunoSEQ multiplex PCR, and the TCRdb table lists in-frame clones only, not all of them. Found here are some 80,000 clones, over 70% of them singletons; the top ten hold around 0.56%. Sample: CD4+ or CD8+ T cells sorted from blood, taken in a trial of the OX40 agonist ivuxolimab. Receptor source: an adult with an advanced solid tumor such as melanoma, head and neck, liver or kidney cancer.

The chain links TRBV5-4 to TRBJ2-3; the D gene is possibly TRBD1 (6 bases). The CDR3 has 14 amino acids. The V end was cut by 3 bases, the J end by 3 bases, with 11 bases between. Germline V gives CDR1 SGHNT, CDR2 YYREEE (reference sequence). CDR3 amino acids: CASSSHTGTDTQYF. The CDR3 DNA reads TGTGCCAGCAGCTCGCATACAGGGACAGATACGCAGTATTTT.

J is TRBJ1-1 and V is TRBV19, with D possibly matching TRBD1 (5 bases). The CDR3 has 12 residues. Trimming removed 8 bases at V and 3 bases at J, with 10 bases between. Germline CDR1 is LNHDA and CDR2 is SQIVND (reference sequence). The CDR3 protein is CASSLGDTEAFF. As DNA, the CDR3 is TGTGCCAGTTCACTGGGGGACACTGAAGCTTTCTTT.

The chain links TRBV5-1 to TRBJ2-1, with a tentative D call TRBD1 (5 bases). The CDR3 length is 15 residues. The V gene's germline CDR1 is SGHRS and CDR2 YFSETQ. V lost 0 bases to trimming and J lost 2 bases, with 9 bases between them. CDR3 sequence reads: CASSLGTIPYNEQFF. The CDR3 DNA is TGCGCCAGCAGCTTGGGGACAATCCCCTACAATGAGCAGTTCTTC. The variable domain in full, with the rest retrieved from reference TRBV5-1 and TRBJ2-1, is KAGVTQTPRYLIKTRGQQVTLSCSPISGHRSVSWYQQTPGQGLQFLFEYFSETQRNKGNFPGRFSGRQFSNSRSEMNVSTLELGDSALYLCASSLGTIPYNEQFFGPGTRLTVL.

The chain employs TRBV18 and TRBJ2-7, with a tentative D call TRBD2 (6 bases). This CDR3 has 15 amino acids. Trimming shortened V by 2 bases and J by 7 bases, and 18 bases separated the two germline ends. Germline V gene data show CDR1 as KGHSH and CDR2 as LQKENI. The DNA of the CDR3 is TGTGCCAGCTCACCAGCAGGGACTTTACGGGAGGAGCAGTACTTC. It yields the protein CASSPAGTLREEQYF. Based on the CDR3 plus reference TRBV18 and TRBJ2-7, the full variable domain is NAGVMQNPRHLVRRRGQEARLRCSPMKGHSHVYWYRQLPEEGLKFMVYLQKENIIDESGMPKERFSAEFPKEGPSILRIQQVVRGDSAAYFCASSPAGTLREEQYFGPGTRLTVT.

Only a few counts were recorded for this clone. The J gene is TRBJ1-2, the V gene TRBV6-1; no clear D gene. CDR3 length equals 12 residues. The germline V gene has CDR1 MNHNS and CDR2 SASEGT. V shed 7 bases and J shed 6 bases, with 12 bases lying between them. CDR3 in DNA: TGTGCCAGCACCCCCATGGGAAATGGCTACACCTTC. Protein product: CASTPMGNGYTF.

The chain joins TRBV7-2 to TRBJ1-5, with no clear D. The CDR3 is 13 residues long. Germline V gives CDR1 SGHTA, CDR2 FQGNSA. The ends were cut back, 3 bases at V and 4 bases at J, with 7 bases in the middle. The CDR3 DNA is TGTGCCAGCAGCTTTACAGAGAATCAGCCCCAGCATTTT. Translating gives CASSFTENQPQHF.

The rearrangement links TRBV6-1 to TRBJ2-7, with 9 positions matching TRBD1. The trim removed 6 bases at V and 3 bases at J, leaving 3 bases unmatched. The CDR3 covers 13 residues. The V gene's germline CDR1 is MNHNS and CDR2 SASEGT. CDR3 sequence (DNA): TGTGCCAGCAGGAAGGGACAGGGCTACGAGCAGTACTTC. Protein: CASRKGQGYEQYF.

V usage is TRBV5-1 and J usage is TRBJ2-1; 13 bases are a match to TRBD2. J was trimmed by 7 bases and V by 4 bases; bases with no gene match: 5. This CDR3 contains 15 residues. CDR1 is SGHRS and CDR2 is YFSETQ in the germline V gene. In DNA, the CDR3 is TGCGCCAGCAGCCATGGGACTAGCGGGAATAATGAGCAGTTCTTC. This sequence encodes CASSHGTSGNNEQFF.

The chain couples TRBV10-1 to TRBJ2-3; the D is unclear. The ends were cut back, 0 bases at V and 0 bases at J, with 4 bases in the middle. CDR3 length equals 14 residues. The V gene's germline CDR1 is WNHNN and CDR2 SYGVQD (reference sequence). CDR3 DNA sequence: TGCGCCAGCAGTGAGTCTAGTAGCACAGATACGCAGTATTTT. Protein: CASSESSSTDTQYF.

This rearrangement joins TRBV2 to TRBJ2-1; 9 bases line up with TRBD1. With V trimmed by 7 bases and J by 9 bases, 13 bases remained unmatched. This CDR3 has 15 amino acids. The V gene's germline CDR1 is SNHLY and CDR2 FYNNEI. In DNA form, the CDR3 reads TGTGCCAGCATCCCGGGACAGGGAGTAAGTGGTGAGCAGTTCTTC. As protein: CASIPGQGVSGEQFF. The variable domain in full, with the rest retrieved from reference TRBV2 and TRBJ2-1, is EPEVTQTPSHQVTQMGQEVILRCVPISNHLYFYWYRQILGQKVEFLVSFYNNEISEKSEIFDDQFSVERPDGSNFTLKIRSTKLEDSAMYFCASIPGQGVSGEQFFGPGTRLTVL.

The chain has TRBV30 and TRBJ1-6; D not resolved. V was trimmed by 5 bases and J by 7 bases, leaving 12 bases between them. The CDR3 has 13 amino acids. Germline V gene lookup returns CDR1 GTSNPN and CDR2 SVGIG (reference sequence). CDR3: CAWGFRGNSPLHF. The CDR3 DNA sequence: TGTGCCTGGGGGTTCAGAGGAAATTCACCCCTCCACTTT.

In nucleotides, the CDR3 is TGTGCCAGTAGTATGTGGGTGACAGGGACAGTGCGCGGGGAGCTGTTTTTT. It specifies CASSMWVTGTVRGELFF. This rearrangement joins TRBV19 to TRBJ2-2; 7 bases line up with TRBD1. The ends lost 3 bases at V and 7 bases at J; junction bases unmatched: 14. CDR1 and CDR2 from the germline V gene are LNHDA and SQIVND (reference sequence). The length of the CDR3 is 17 residues.

The chain couples TRBV30 to TRBJ2-2, with D possibly TRBD1 on 5 matching bases. The V and J ends lost 0 bases and 6 bases respectively, with 20 bases between them. The CDR3 extends over 17 amino acids. Germline V gene lookup returns CDR1 GTSNPN and CDR2 SVGIG (reference sequence). CDR3 DNA sequence: TGTGCCTGGAGTGTACAACTCCCAGGGTCCGGGTCCGGGGAGCTGTTTTTT. Translated, it gives CAWSVQLPGSGSGELFF.

The CDR3 DNA sequence: TGTGCCAGCAGCCCTCTGCCGGGACAGGGGGCGCTAGGCTATGGCTACACCTTC. Translated: CASSPLPGQGALGYGYTF. The V and J genes are TRBV9 and TRBJ1-2; the match to TRBD1 covers 12 bases. Germline V gives CDR1 SGDLS, CDR2 YYNGEE. V lost 4 bases, J lost 4 bases, and 14 bases stayed unmatched. This CDR3 is 18 amino acids long.

The chain is built from TRBV11-3 and TRBJ2-2; 7 nucleotides agree with TRBD1. The CDR3 runs 14 residues. The V gene end was trimmed by 5 bases and the J gene end by 5 bases; junction bases not matched to a gene: 5. CDR1 and CDR2 from the germline V gene are SGHNT and YENEEA. This CDR3 reads CASSLTRGTGELFF. CDR3 coding DNA: TGTGCCAGCAGCCTCACCAGGGGGACCGGGGAGCTGTTTTTT.

This clone was picked up one time. CDR3: CASEGVSGNTIYF. The CDR3, as DNA: TGTGCCAGCGAGGGGGTCTCTGGAAACACCATATATTTT. The rearrangement links TRBV7-9 to TRBJ1-3, with D maybe TRBD1 (6 bases). Per the germline V gene, CDR1 is SEHNR and CDR2 is FQNEAQ (reference sequence). CDR3 length: 13 residues. V was cut by 8 bases and J by 0 bases, with 8 bases left in between. Looking up the rest from reference TRBV7-9 and TRBJ1-3 gives the full variable domain: DTGVSQNPRHKITKRGQNVTFRCDPISEHNRLYWYRQTLGQGPEFLTYFQNEAQLEKSRLLSDRFSAERPKGSFSTLEIQRTEQGDSAMYLCASEGVSGNTIYFGEGSWLTVV.

A few counts support this clone. The chain is built from TRBV6-6 and TRBJ1-2; TRBD1 aligns across 7 bases. Trimming at V came to 5 bases and at J to 4 bases, leaving 4 bases not matched to a gene. Per the germline V gene, CDR1 is MNHNY and CDR2 is SVGAGI (reference sequence). The CDR3 is 13 residues long. CDR3: CASSKGQAYGYTF. The CDR3 region has the DNA TGTGCCAGCAGTAAAGGACAGGCCTATGGCTACACCTTC.

The V gene is TRBV5-8, the J gene TRBJ1-5; a weak D match, TRBD1 (6 bases). The CDR3 consists of 14 residues. The V gene lost 4 bases and the J gene lost 2 bases, with 10 bases spanning the gap. Germline CDR1 is SGHTS and CDR2 is YDEGEE. The CDR3 bases are TGTGCCAGCAGCATATGGACAGGCAATCAGCCCCAGCATTTT. Amino acids: CASSIWTGNQPQHF.

This rearrangement joins TRBV18 to TRBJ2-1, with 12 bases lining up with TRBD2. CDR1 KGHSH and CDR2 LQKENI come from the germline V gene. Trimming took 2 bases from V and 7 from J; bases not matched to a gene: 3. This CDR3 contains 15 residues. The CDR3 DNA is TGTGCCAGCTCACCATACGGACTAGCGGGGAATGAGCAGTTCTTC. Its protein is CASSPYGLAGNEQFF.

The genes are TRBV18 and TRBJ1-4, with TRBD1 matching over 11 bases. The V and J ends lost 1 base and 7 bases, in that order; junction bases with no gene match: 5. CDR3 length: 16 residues. Germline V gene data show CDR1 as KGHSH and CDR2 as LQKENI. CDR3 coding DNA: TGTGCCAGCTCACCACGCTCGGGGACAGGGGGTGAAAAACTGTTTTTT. This codes for CASSPRSGTGGEKLFF.

The rearrangement links TRBV19 to TRBJ1-5; 10 nucleotides line up with TRBD1. Trimming cost V 4 bases and J 7 bases; bases outside gene matches: 13. CDR1 is LNHDA, CDR2 SQIVND, per germline (reference sequence). The CDR3 sequence is 17 residues long. CDR3: CASSSQTGGRGIQPQHF. Here the CDR3 DNA reads TGTGCCAGTAGTAGCCAGACAGGGGGCCGGGGGATCCAGCCCCAGCATTTT. The full variable domain, completed using reference TRBV19 and TRBJ1-5, is DGGITQSPKYLFRKEGQNVTLSCEQNLNHDAMYWYRQDPGQGLRLIYYSQIVNDFQKGDIAEGYSVSREKKESFPLTVTSAQKNPTAFYLCASSSQTGGRGIQPQHFGDGTRLSIL.

In the case of this clone: One junction end does not reproduce the germline sequence, and a read error may be involved. V and J are TRBV4-1 and TRBJ2-1, with a tentative D call TRBD1 (6 bases). In germline, CDR1 is MGHRA, CDR2 YSYEKL. CDR3 size: 15 residues. The CDR3 is CASSEDRTVNLEQFF. CDR3 nucleotide sequence: TGCGCCAGCAGCGAAGACAGGACCGTAAACCTTGAGCAGTTCTTC.

This rearrangement joins TRBV19 to TRBJ1-1; no definite D call. This CDR3 is built from 13 residues. CDR1 and CDR2 (germline): LNHDA, SQIVND (reference sequence). With 8 bases removed from V and 3 bases from J, the gap between germline ends came to 13 bases. CDR3 nucleotide sequence: TGTGCCAGTCGAATCGGGATCCACACTGAAGCTTTCTTT. This sequence encodes CASRIGIHTEAFF.

This clone showed up just once. This chain connects TRBV6-6 to TRBJ1-2; the D gene is possibly TRBD1 (6 bases). Looked up from germline, CDR1 is MNHNY and CDR2 is SVGAGI (reference sequence). CDR3 length: 14 amino acids. V was cut by 5 bases and J by 1 base, with 11 bases left in between. CDR3 loop: CASSPNRDNYGYTF. In DNA, the CDR3 is TGTGCCAGCAGTCCCAACAGGGATAACTATGGCTACACCTTC.

The rearrangement links TRBV19 to TRBJ1-2; 8 bases match TRBD1. The ends lost 1 base at V and 2 bases at J; junction bases unmatched: 6. CDR3 length: 16 residues. CDR1 LNHDA and CDR2 SQIVND come from the germline V gene (reference sequence). The CDR3 region has the DNA TGTGCCAGTAGTATAGTGACAGGGGTACTAAACTATGGCTACACCTTC. Encoded protein: CASSIVTGVLNYGYTF.

This clone was detected a few times. The chain links TRBV30 to TRBJ1-2; D might be TRBD1 (6 bases). Germline values: CDR1 GTSNPN, CDR2 SVGIG (reference sequence). This CDR3 region has 15 residues. V lost 2 bases to trimming and J lost 5 bases, with 18 bases between them. The CDR3 region is CAWSRKHGGEYGYTF. DNA of the CDR3: TGTGCCTGGAGTAGGAAGCACGGGGGCGAGTATGGCTACACCTTC.

The chain carries TRBV7-8 and TRBJ2-5, with 7 bases lining up with TRBD1. Germline CDR1 SGHVS, CDR2 FQNEAQ. J was trimmed by 3 bases and V by 3 bases; bases with no gene match: 4. The CDR3 is made up of 14 amino acids. The CDR3 DNA reads TGTGCCAGCAGCTTTATTGACAGGGAAGAGACCCAGTACTTC. This codes for CASSFIDREETQYF. The full variable domain, its missing parts supplied by reference TRBV7-8 and TRBJ2-5, is GAGVSQSPRYKVAKRGQDVALRCDPISGHVSLFWYQQALGQGPEFLTYFQNEAQLDKSGLPSDRFFAERPEGSVSTLKIQRTQQEDSAVYLCASSFIDREETQYFGPGTRLLVL.